Sequencing of this TCR beta chain was carried out in a study of identical twins. The study, taken as a whole, reports: Out-of-frame alpha sequences shared by twins were enriched for low generation probability. The models systematically underestimated how much out-of-frame TCR alpha was shared in monozygotic twins.

As concerns this clonotype: Its matching antigen is unknown.

The germline CDR1 and CDR2 sequences are MNHEY and SVGEGT. The CDR3 is 14 amino acids. V was trimmed by 0 bases and J by 2 bases, leaving 8 bases between them. Using its own MiXCR run on the 5' RACE reads, TCRdb lists one record per CDR3 protein. The sample holds fewer than 500,000 distinct CDR3 sequences, around 15% seen once. The same specimen was also included in a second study, on yellow fever vaccine responses in identical twins. That work adds: Reported findings indicate that twins' vaccine T cell responses seemed partially convergent, partially personalized.

The TCR comes from a woman aged 18-30 years in good health. The chain has TRBV6-2 or TRBV6-3 and TRBJ2-7, with D possibly called TRBD1 or TRBD2 (5 bases each). Sequencing input: CD4+ T cells sorted from blood. As DNA, the CDR3 is TGTGCCAGCAGTTACTCTGGGGGAACCTACGAGCAGTACTTC. It codes for CASSYSGGTYEQYF.